This T cell receptor beta chain was documented in a study of CD8 T cells in ankylosing spondylitis. General observations from the study: A motif of eight highly homologous TCR beta variants was seen as apparently characteristic of ankylosing spondylitis blood.

TCRdb redid the calling of the 5' RACE reads with MiXCR, one entry per CDR3 protein. The sample shows about 210,000 distinct CDR3 sequences, about 7% of them seen only once. The germline V gene encodes CDR1 SQVTM and CDR2 ANQGSEA. J gave up 0 bases and V 6 bases, and 5 bases lay outside the gene matches. The CDR3 contains 15 residues. On this clonotype itself: Antigen specificity is unknown.

This chain joins TRBV29-1 and TRBJ2-6, with 7 nucleotides matching TRBD1. The receptor comes from a male donor with ankylosing spondylitis. Specimen: blood, either unsorted or a sorted T cell fraction (not recorded which). The CDR3 reads CSVEPGGSGANVLTF. The CDR3 DNA follows: TGCAGCGTGGAACCAGGGGGCTCTGGGGCCAACGTCCTGACTTTC.